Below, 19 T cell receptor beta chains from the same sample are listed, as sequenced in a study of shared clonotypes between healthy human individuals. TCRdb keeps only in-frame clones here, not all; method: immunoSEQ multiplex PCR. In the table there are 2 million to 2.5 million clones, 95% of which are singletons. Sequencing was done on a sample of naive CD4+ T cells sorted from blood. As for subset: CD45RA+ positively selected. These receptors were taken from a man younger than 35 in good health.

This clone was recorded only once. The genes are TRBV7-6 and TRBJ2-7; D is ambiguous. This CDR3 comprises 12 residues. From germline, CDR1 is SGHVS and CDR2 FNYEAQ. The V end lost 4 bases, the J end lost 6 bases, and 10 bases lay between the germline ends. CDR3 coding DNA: TGTGCCAGCAGCTCCAGCTGGGGCGAGCAGTACTTC. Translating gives CASSSSWGEQYF.

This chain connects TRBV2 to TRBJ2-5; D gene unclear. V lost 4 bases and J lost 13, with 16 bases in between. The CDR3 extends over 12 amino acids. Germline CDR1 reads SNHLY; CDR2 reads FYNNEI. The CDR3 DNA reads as TGTGCCAGCAGTGGGAGTTCGGCAAAGGCGTACTTC. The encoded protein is CASSGSSAKAYF.

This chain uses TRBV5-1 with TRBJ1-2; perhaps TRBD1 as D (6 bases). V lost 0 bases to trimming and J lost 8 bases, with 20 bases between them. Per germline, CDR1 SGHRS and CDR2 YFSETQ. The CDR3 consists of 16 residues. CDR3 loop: CASSLAGTPVTGGYTF. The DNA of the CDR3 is TGCGCCAGCAGCTTGGCCGGGACTCCGGTTACAGGGGGCTACACCTTC.

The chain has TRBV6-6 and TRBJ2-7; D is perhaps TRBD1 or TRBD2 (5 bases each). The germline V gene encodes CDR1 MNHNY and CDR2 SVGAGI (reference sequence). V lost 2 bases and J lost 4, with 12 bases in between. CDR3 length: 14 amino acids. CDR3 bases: TGTGCCAGCAGTTACGGGACGCGCGAATACGAGCAGTACTTC. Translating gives CASSYGTREYEQYF.

CDR3 in amino acids: CASSFVAGGPGEQYF. In nucleotides, the CDR3 is TGCGCCAGCAGCTTCGTAGCGGGAGGGCCGGGGGAGCAGTACTTC. The rearrangement uses TRBV5-1 and TRBJ2-7, with TRBD2 matching over 11 bases. Germline V lookup: CDR1 SGHRS, CDR2 YFSETQ. This CDR3 is 15 amino acids long. V lost 2 bases to trimming and J lost 7 bases; unmatched junction nucleotides: 8.

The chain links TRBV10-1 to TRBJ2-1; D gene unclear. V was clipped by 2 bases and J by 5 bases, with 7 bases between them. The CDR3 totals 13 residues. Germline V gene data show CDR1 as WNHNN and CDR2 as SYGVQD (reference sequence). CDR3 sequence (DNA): TGCGCCAGCAGTGAGGTCTTGAACAATGAGCAGTTCTTC. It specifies CASSEVLNNEQFF.

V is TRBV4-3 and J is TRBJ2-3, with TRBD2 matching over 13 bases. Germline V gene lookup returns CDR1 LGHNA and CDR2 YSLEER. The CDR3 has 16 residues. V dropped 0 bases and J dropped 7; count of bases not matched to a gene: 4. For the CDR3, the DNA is TGCGCCAGCAGCCAAGAACGGACTAGCGGGAGAAATACGCAGTATTTT. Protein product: CASSQERTSGRNTQYF.

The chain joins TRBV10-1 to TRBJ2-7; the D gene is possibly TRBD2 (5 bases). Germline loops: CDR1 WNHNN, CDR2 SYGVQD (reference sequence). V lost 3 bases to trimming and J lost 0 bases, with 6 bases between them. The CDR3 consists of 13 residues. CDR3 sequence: CASSDGSSYEQYF. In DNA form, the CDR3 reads TGCGCCAGCAGTGATGGGAGCTCCTACGAGCAGTACTTC.

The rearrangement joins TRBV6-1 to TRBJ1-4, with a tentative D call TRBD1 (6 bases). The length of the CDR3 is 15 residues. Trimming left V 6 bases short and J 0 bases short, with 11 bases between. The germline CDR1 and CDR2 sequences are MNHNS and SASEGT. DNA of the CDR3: TGTGCCAGCAGCTCCTACAGGGCAACTAATGAAAAACTGTTTTTT. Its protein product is CASSSYRATNEKLFF.

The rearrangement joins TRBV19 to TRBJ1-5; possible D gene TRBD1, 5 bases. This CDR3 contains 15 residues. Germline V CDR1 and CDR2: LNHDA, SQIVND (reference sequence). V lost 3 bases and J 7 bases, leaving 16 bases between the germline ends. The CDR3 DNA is TGTGCCAGTAGTATCGGTAAAGGGTGGGACCAGCCCCAGCATTTT. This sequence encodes CASSIGKGWDQPQHF.

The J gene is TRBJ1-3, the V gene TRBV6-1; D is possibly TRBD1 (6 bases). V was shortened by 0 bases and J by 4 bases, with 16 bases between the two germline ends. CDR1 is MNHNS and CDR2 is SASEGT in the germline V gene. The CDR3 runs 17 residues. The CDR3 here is CASSEAHRALGGNTIYF. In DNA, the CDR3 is TGTGCCAGCAGTGAAGCCCACAGGGCTCTGGGGGGAAACACCATATATTTT.

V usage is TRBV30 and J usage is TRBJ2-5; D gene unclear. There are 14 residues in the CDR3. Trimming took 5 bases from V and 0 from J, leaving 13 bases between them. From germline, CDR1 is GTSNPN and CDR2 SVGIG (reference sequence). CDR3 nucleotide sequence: TGTGCCTGGCAGATCGGACGGAACCAAGAGACCCAGTACTTC. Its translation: CAWQIGRNQETQYF.

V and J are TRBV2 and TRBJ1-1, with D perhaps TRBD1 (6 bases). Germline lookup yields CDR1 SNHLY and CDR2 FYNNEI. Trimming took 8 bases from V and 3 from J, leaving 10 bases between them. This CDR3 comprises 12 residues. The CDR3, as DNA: TGTGCCAGCCCTGGACAGTACACTGAAGCTTTCTTT. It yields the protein CASPGQYTEAFF.

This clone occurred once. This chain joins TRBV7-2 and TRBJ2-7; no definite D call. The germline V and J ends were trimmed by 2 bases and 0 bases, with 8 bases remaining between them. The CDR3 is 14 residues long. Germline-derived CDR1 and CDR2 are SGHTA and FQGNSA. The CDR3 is CASSLRSPSYEQYF. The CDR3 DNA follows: TGTGCCAGCAGCTTACGGAGCCCCTCCTACGAGCAGTACTTC.

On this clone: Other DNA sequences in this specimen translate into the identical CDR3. CDR3 nucleotides: TGCGCCAGCAGCCAAGTTGGGACTAGCGGGATAGGTAATGAGCAGTTCTTC. Encoded protein: CASSQVGTSGIGNEQFF. This rearrangement joins TRBV4-3 to TRBJ2-1; 13 nucleotides align to TRBD2. From germline, CDR1 is LGHNA and CDR2 YSLEER. CDR3 length: 17 amino acids. V lost 1 base and J lost 7; bases outside the gene matches: 7.

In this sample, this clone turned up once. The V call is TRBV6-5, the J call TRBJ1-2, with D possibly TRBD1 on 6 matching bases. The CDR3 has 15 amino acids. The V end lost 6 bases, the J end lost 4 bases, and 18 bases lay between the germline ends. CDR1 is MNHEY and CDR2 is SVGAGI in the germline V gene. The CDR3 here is CASRQDQTGIYGYTF. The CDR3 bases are TGTGCCAGCAGACAGGATCAAACAGGGATCTATGGCTACACCTTC.

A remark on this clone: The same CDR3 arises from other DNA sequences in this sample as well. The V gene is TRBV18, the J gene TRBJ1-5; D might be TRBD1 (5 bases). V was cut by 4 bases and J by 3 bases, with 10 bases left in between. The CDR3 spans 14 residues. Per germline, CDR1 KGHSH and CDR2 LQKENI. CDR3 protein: CASSLGTANQPQHF. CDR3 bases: TGTGCCAGCTCACTCGGGACGGCCAATCAGCCCCAGCATTTT.

CDR3 nucleotides: TGTGCCAGCAGTTCCCGCGCCGAGCAGTACTTC. It is translated as CASSSRAEQYF. V usage is TRBV28 and J usage is TRBJ2-7, with D hard to call. The CDR3 runs to 11 residues. The germline V gene has CDR1 MDHEN and CDR2 SYDVKM. Trimming removed 4 bases at V and 6 bases at J, with 7 bases between.

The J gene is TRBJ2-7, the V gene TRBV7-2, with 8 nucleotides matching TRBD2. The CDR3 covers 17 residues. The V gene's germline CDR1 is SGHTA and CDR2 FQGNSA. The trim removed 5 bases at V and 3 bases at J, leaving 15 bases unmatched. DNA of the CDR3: TGTGCCAGCAGCGCACGGCAACTAGCGGCCATTCACTACGAGCAGTACTTC. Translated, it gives CASSARQLAAIHYEQYF.